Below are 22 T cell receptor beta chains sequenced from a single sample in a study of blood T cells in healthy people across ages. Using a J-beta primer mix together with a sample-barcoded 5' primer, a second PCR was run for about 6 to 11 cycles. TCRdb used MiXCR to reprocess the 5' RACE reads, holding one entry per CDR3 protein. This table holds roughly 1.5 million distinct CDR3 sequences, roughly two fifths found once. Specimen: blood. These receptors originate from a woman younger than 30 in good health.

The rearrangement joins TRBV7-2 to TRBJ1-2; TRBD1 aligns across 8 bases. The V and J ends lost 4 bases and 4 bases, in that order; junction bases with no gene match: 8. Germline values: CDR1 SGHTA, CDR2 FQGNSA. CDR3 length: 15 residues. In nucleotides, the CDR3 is TGTGCCAGCAGCTCTAGGACAGGGAAGGCCTATGGCTACACCTTC. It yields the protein CASSSRTGKAYGYTF. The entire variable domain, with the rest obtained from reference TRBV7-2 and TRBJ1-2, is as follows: GAGVSQSPSNKVTEKGKDVELRCDPISGHTALYWYRQSLGQGLEFLIYFQGNSAPDKSGLPSDRFSAERTGGSVSTLTIQRTQQEDSAVYLCASSSRTGKAYGYTFGSGTRLTVV.

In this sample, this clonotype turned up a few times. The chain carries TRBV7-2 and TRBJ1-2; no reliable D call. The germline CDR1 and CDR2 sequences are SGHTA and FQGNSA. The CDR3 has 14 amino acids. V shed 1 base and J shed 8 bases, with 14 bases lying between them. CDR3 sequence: CASSLGRRSMGYTF. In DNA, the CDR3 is TGTGCCAGCAGCTTAGGGCGACGGTCTATGGGCTACACCTTC.

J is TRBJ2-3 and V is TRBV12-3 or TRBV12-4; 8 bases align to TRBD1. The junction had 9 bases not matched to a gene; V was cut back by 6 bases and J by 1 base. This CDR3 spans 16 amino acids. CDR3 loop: CASRRQGPIGTDTQYF. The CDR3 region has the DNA TGTGCCAGCAGGCGACAGGGGCCGATAGGCACAGATACGCAGTATTTT.

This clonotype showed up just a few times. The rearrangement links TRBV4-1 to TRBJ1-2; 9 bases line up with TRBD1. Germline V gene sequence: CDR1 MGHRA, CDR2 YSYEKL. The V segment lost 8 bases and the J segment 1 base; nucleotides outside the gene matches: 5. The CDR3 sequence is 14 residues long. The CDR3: CASQPTGGNYGYTF. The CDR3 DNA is TGCGCCAGCCAACCGACAGGGGGTAACTATGGCTACACCTTC.

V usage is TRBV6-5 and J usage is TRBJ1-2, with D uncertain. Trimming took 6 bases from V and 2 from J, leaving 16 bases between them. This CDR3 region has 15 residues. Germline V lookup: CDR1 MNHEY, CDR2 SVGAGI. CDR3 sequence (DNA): TGTGCCAGCAGCTCCCCAATGAAGGGAAACTATGGCTACACCTTC. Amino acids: CASSSPMKGNYGYTF.

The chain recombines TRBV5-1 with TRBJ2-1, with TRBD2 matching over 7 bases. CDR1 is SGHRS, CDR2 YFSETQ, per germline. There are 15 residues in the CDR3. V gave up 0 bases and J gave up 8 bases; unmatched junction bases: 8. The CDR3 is CASSLASGLWDEQFF. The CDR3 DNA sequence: TGCGCCAGCAGCTTGGCTAGCGGACTTTGGGATGAGCAGTTCTTC.

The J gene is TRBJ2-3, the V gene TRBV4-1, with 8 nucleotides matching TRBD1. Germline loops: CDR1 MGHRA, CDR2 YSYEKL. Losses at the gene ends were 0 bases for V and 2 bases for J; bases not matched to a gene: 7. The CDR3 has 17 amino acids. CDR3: CASSQEPDRGSTDTQYF. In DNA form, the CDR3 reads TGCGCCAGCAGCCAAGAGCCTGACAGGGGATCCACAGATACGCAGTATTTT.

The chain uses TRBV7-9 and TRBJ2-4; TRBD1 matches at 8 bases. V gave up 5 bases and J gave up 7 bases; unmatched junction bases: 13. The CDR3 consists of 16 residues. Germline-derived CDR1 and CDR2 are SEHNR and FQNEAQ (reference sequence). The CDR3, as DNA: TGTGCCAGCAGCCTAGGATTGGGACAGGAGGCGAACATTCAGTACTTC. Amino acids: CASSLGLGQEANIQYF.

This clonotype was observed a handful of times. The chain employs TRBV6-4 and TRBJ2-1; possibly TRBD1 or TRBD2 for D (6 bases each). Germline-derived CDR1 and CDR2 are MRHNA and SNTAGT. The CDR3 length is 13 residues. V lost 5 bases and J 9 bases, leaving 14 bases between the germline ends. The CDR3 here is CASSSTGASEQFF. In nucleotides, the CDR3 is TGTGCCAGCAGTTCGACGGGGGCGTCTGAGCAGTTCTTC.

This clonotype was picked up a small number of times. The CDR3 sequence: CAWSRQGNSYEQYF. The CDR3 DNA follows: TGTGCCTGGAGTAGACAGGGAAACTCCTACGAGCAGTACTTC. The V gene is TRBV30, the J gene TRBJ2-7; 7 bases fit TRBD1. CDR1 and CDR2 (germline): GTSNPN, SVGIG (reference sequence). J lost 0 bases, V lost 2 bases, and 4 bases had no gene match. There are 14 residues in the CDR3.

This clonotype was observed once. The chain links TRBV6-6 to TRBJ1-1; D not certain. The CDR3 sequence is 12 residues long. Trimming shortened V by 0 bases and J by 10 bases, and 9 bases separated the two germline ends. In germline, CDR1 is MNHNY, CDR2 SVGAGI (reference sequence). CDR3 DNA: TGTGCCAGCAGTTACTCCGCAGGTGGAGCTTTCTTT. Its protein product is CASSYSAGGAFF.

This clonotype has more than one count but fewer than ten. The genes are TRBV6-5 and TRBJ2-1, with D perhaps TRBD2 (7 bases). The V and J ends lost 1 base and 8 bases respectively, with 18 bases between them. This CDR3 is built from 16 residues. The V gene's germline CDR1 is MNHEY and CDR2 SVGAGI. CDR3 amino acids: CASSYWAGALGHEQFF. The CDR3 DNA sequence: TGTGCCAGCAGTTACTGGGCGGGGGCCCTGGGCCATGAGCAGTTCTTC.

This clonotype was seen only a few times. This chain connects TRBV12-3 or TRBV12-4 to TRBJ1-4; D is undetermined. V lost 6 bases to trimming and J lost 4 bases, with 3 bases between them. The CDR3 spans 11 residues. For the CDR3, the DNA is TGTGCCAGCAGAAATAATGAAAAACTGTTTTTT. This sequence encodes CASRNNEKLFF.

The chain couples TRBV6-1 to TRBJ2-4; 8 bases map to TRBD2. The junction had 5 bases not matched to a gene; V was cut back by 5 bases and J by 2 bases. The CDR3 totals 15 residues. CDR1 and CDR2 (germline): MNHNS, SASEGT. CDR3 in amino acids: CASSLREGSKNIQYF. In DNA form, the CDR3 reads TGTGCCAGCAGTCTCCGGGAGGGGTCCAAAAACATTCAGTACTTC.

This chain's CDR3 is CASSQRTWGQETQYF. CDR3 nucleotides: TGCGCCAGCAGCCAGAGGACCTGGGGGCAAGAGACCCAGTACTTC. This chain links TRBV4-3 with TRBJ2-7; the D call may be TRBD1 or TRBD2 (5 bases each). The DNA end lines up better with TRBJ2-5; the J call may be wrong. Germline assignment: CDR1 LGHNA and CDR2 YSLEER. There are 15 residues in the CDR3.

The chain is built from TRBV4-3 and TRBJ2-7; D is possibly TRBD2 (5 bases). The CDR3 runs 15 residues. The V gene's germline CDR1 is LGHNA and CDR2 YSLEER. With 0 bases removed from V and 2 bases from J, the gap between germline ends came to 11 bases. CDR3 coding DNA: TGCGCCAGCAGCCAAGACGCGACGGGGACCTACGAGCAGTACTTC. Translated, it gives CASSQDATGTYEQYF.

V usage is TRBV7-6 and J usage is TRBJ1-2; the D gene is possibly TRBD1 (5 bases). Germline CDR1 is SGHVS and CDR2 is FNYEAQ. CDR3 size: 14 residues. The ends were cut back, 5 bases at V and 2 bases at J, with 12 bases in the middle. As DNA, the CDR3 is TGTGCCAGCAGCCCCTCCGGGACCAACTATGGCTACACCTTC. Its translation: CASSPSGTNYGYTF. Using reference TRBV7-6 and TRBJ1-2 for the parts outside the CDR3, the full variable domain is GAGVSQSPRYKVTKRGQDVALRCDPISGHVSLYWYRQALGQGPEFLTYFNYEAQQDKSGLPNDRFSAERPEGSISTLTIQRTEQRDSAMYRCASSPSGTNYGYTFGSGTRLTVV.

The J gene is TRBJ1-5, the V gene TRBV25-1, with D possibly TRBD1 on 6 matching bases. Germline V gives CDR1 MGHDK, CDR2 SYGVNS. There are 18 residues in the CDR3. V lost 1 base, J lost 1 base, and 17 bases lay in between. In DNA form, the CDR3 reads TGTGCCAGCAGTGAATCCTGGGGGCGGGATCGGAGCAATCAGCCCCAGCATTTT. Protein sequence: CASSESWGRDRSNQPQHF.

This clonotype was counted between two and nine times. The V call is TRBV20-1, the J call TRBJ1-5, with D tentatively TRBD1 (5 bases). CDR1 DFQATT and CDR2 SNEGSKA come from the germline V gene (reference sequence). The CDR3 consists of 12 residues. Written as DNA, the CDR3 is TGCACCTCAGGGCAGGGCAATCAGCCCCAGCATTTT. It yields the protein CTSGQGNQPQHF.

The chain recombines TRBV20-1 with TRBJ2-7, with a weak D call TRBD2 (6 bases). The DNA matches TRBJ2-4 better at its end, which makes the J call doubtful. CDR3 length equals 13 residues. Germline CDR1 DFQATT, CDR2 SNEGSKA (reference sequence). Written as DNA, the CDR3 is TGCAGTGCTTCGGGACTCCGGGAATACATTCAGTACTTC. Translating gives CSASGLREYIQYF.

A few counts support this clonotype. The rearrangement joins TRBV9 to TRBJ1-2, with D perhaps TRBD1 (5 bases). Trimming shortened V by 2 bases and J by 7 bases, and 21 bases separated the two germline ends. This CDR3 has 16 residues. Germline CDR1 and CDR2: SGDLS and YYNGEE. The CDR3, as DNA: TGTGCCAGCAGCGTCGACCCGACAGTGGCCCGGCTTGGCTACACCTTC. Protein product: CASSVDPTVARLGYTF.

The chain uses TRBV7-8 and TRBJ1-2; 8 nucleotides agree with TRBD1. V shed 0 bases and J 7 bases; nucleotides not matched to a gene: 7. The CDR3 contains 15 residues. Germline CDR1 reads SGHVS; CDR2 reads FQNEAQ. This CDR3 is CASSLASGGLGGYTF. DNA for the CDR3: TGTGCCAGCAGCTTAGCCTCAGGGGGCCTCGGTGGCTACACCTTC.